The sample holds a few counts of the clone carrying this T cell receptor (beta chain). The record originates from a study of human T cells and chemical hapten exposure. Overall study: All through the roughly 26-week study, the scalp of each patient received diphenylcyclopropenone doses weekly. TCR yields per sample varied mostly from small pooled library volume differences.

Time point specified: patch test 2, 6 weeks after DPC sensitization. Treatment denoted: therapeutic diphenylcyclopropenone sensitization with weekly scalp DPC. People who gave samples had alopecia, were 18 to 70 years old, and were suitable for DPC. Individual cDNA molecules in this library carried unique molecular identifiers. TCRdb re-analysed the RACE reads in MiXCR, keeping a single row per CDR3 protein. Seen here are some 88,000 distinct CDR3 sequences, 9.5% to 11% observed once, and the top ten hold 2.2%. The germline V gene has CDR1 DFQATT and CDR2 SNEGSKA (reference sequence). This CDR3 has 17 residues. V lost 6 bases and J lost 4; bases outside the gene matches: 14.

V gene TRBV20-1 combines with J gene TRBJ2-2; TRBD2 matches 10 bases. The material was whole blood, obtained in connection with sensitization to the hapten diphenylcyclopropenone (DPC). The sequence came from a man in his forties or fifties with alopecia areata. Some clones in this sample may be carry-over from other donors' samples. This CDR3 reads CSATPFLLAGVTGELFF. The CDR3 DNA follows: TGCAGTGCCACGCCCTTCCTTCTAGCGGGAGTCACCGGGGAGCTGTTTTTT.